This entry lists 8 T cell receptor beta chains sequenced from one sample in a study of blood T cell repertoires in COVID-19. Clones were sequenced by immunoSEQ multiplex PCR, and TCRdb holds only the in-frame ones, with some missing. Of about 200,000 clones listed, 80% to 90% are singletons. The sequencing sample was made of peripheral blood. The source of these receptors is an older man with acute or convalescent COVID-19.

The chain employs TRBV18 and TRBJ2-3; perhaps TRBD1 as D (6 bases). This CDR3 has 14 amino acids. V lost 7 bases and J lost 1, with 12 bases in between. CDR1 and CDR2 (germline): KGHSH, LQKENI. The CDR3 sequence is CASCLGARTDTQYF. CDR3 DNA: TGTGCCAGCTGCCTGGGGGCCCGCACAGATACGCAGTATTTT.

This clone occurred once. The rearrangement uses TRBV24-1 and TRBJ2-1, with 7 nucleotides matching TRBD2. Trimming cost V 7 bases and J 3 bases; bases outside gene matches: 2. CDR1 is KGHDR, CDR2 SFDVKD, per germline. CDR3 length: 13 residues. The CDR3 nucleotides read TGTGCCACCAGAGGCGGGAGCTACAATGAGCAGTTCTTC. Translation gives CATRGGSYNEQFF.

V usage is TRBV15 and J usage is TRBJ1-1, with 11 bases identical to TRBD1. This CDR3 has 17 amino acids. Germline CDR1 and CDR2: LNHNV and YYDKDF (reference sequence). V was pared by 2 bases and J by 1 base, with 6 bases of the junction left unmatched. CDR3 sequence (DNA): TGTGCCACCAGCAGAACTTACGGACAGGGGGCGAACACTGAAGCTTTCTTT. It encodes CATSRTYGQGANTEAFF.

The gene calls are TRBV11-3 and TRBJ2-3; D unclear. Germline loops: CDR1 SGHNT, CDR2 YENEEA. CDR3 length: 15 amino acids. Trimming shortened V by 1 base and J by 5 bases, and 13 bases separated the two germline ends. Written as DNA, the CDR3 is TGTGCCAGCAGCTTAGTCGTAGCATTTGGAGATACGCAGTATTTT. Translated, it gives CASSLVVAFGDTQYF.

The J gene is TRBJ2-1, the V gene TRBV18, with 11 bases aligning to TRBD1. The junction had 8 bases not matched to a gene; V was cut back by 1 base and J by 6 bases. This CDR3 has 17 amino acids. CDR1 is KGHSH, CDR2 LQKENI, per germline. This CDR3 reads CASSPLEPGQGGNEQFF. The CDR3 region has the DNA TGTGCCAGCTCACCACTGGAACCGGGACAGGGGGGCAATGAGCAGTTCTTC.

V usage is TRBV10-1 and J usage is TRBJ1-2, with 8 bases that match TRBD1. The CDR3 covers 14 residues. Per the germline V gene, CDR1 is WNHNN and CDR2 is SYGVQD (reference sequence). V gave up 5 bases and J gave up 7 bases; unmatched junction bases: 9. For the CDR3, the DNA is TGCGCCAGCAGTAAAGACAGGGGCCACGGTGGCTACACCTTC. It yields the protein CASSKDRGHGGYTF.

The chain has TRBV6-5 and TRBJ1-1; D gene unclear. V was pared by 4 bases and J by 4 bases, with 13 bases between. Per the germline V gene, CDR1 is MNHEY and CDR2 is SVGAGI. The CDR3 is 14 amino acids. The CDR3 protein is CASSSLSLATEAFF. For the CDR3, the DNA is TGTGCCAGCAGTTCCCTCTCACTCGCCACTGAAGCTTTCTTT.

This chain uses TRBV7-8 with TRBJ1-5; D is uncertain. The V end lost 6 bases, the J end lost 7 bases, and 19 bases lay between the germline ends. Germline CDR1 reads SGHVS; CDR2 reads FQNEAQ. The CDR3 extends over 15 amino acids. CDR3 in amino acids: CASSMGEGIFQPQHF. DNA for the CDR3: TGTGCCAGCAGTATGGGCGAGGGTATTTTCCAGCCCCAGCATTTT.